One and the same sample provided the 2 T cell receptor beta chains below, sequenced in a study of cytomegalovirus exposure and HLA in healthy donors. PCR used 60 Vbeta primers and 13 Jbeta primers. Profiled with immunoSEQ multiplex PCR; TCRdb holds only in-frame clones, not every one. The sample yields under 130,000 clones, 76% seen once. The sequenced sample consisted of PBMCs. These receptors were obtained from a man in his forties in good health and CMV-seropositive.

The CDR3, as DNA: TGTGCCTGGAGTGTATCGTGGCAGGGGGCGAATGAGCAGTTCTTC. This translates into CAWSVSWQGANEQFF. The V and J genes are TRBV30 and TRBJ2-1; 8 bases align to TRBD1. Germline V lookup: CDR1 GTSNPN, CDR2 SVGIG (reference sequence). The CDR3 is 15 residues long. V lost 0 bases and J lost 7; bases outside the gene matches: 8.

The V and J genes are TRBV28 and TRBJ2-1; the match to TRBD1 covers 8 bases. With V trimmed by 2 bases and J by 4 bases, 16 bases remained unmatched. The CDR3 spans 19 residues. Looked up from germline, CDR1 is MDHEN and CDR2 is SYDVKM. The CDR3 nucleotides are TGTGCCAGCAGTTTAGGGGATTACATACAGGGGGAAGATTACAATGAGCAGTTCTTC. This sequence encodes CASSLGDYIQGEDYNEQFF.